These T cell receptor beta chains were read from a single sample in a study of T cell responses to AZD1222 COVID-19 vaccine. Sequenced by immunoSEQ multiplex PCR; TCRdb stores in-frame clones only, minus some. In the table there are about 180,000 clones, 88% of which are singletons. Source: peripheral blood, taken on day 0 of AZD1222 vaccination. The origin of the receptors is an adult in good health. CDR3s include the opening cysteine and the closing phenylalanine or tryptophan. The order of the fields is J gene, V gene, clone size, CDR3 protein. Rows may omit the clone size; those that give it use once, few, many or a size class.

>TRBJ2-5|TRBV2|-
CASSHRAGGLQETQYF
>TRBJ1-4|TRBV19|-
CATSVGAGEKLFF
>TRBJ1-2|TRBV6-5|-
CASSYSRWRGSGYTF
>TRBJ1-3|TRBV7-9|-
CASSLALQGSGNTIYF
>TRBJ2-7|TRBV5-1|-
CASSLGSSLYEQYF
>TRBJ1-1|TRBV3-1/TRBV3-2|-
CASSQARDRKRTTEAFF
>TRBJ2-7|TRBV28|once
CAIQHPGPYEQYF
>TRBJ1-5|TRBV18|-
CASSPLVGEDQPQHF
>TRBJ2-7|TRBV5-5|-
CASSMTTGEQYF
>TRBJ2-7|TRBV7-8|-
CASSSLYGTGEDEQYF
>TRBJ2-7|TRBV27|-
CASSSGQFYEQYF
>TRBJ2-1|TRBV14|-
CASSQVTGWDEQFF
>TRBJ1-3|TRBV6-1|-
CASSEGRTGGNTIYF
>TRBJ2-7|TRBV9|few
CASSAQDRGPHEQYF
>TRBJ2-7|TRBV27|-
CASSTQGLAGGYEQYF
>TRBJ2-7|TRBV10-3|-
CASLDSSSYEQYF
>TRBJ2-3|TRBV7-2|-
CASSHPAGGNTDTQYF
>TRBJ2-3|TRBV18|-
CASSPPVEAGDTQYF